This is a list of T cell receptor beta chains from one sample in a study of brain T cells in children with intractable seizures. TCRdb keeps only in-frame clones here, not all; method: immunoSEQ multiplex PCR. This table holds roughly 120,000 clones, around 94% found once. Sample: peripheral blood, taken at surgery. The source is a boy in the first two years of life with hemimegalencephaly and intractable seizures. Both conserved end residues are part of each CDR3. Each record gives: V gene, CDR3 protein.

V gene: TRBV27; CDR3 protein: CASSPNRQFQETQYF
V gene: TRBV13; CDR3 protein: CASSLSSSGSYEQYF
V gene: TRBV11-2; CDR3 protein: CASSPGHLNYGYTF
V gene: TRBV2; CDR3 protein: CASTPGQGIEQYF
V gene: TRBV5-4; CDR3 protein: CASSPETAGELFF
V gene: TRBV28; CDR3 protein: CASSFAWVAGYGYTF
V gene: TRBV7-9; CDR3 protein: CASSSNLPGNSPLHF
V gene: TRBV5-1; CDR3 protein: CASSLDLGGEQYF
V gene: TRBV4-2; CDR3 protein: CASSRSIQSSYEQYF
V gene: TRBV5-6; CDR3 protein: CASTEVRGITEAFF
V gene: TRBV19; CDR3 protein: CASSKGWASGSDEQFF
V gene: TRBV11-3; CDR3 protein: CASSPRSTSGSTDTQYF
V gene: TRBV7-2; CDR3 protein: CASSLAHGRANYEQYF
V gene: TRBV15; CDR3 protein: CATSRGTTNTGELFF
V gene: TRBV4-2; CDR3 protein: CASSLTRDSSYEQYF
V gene: TRBV28; CDR3 protein: CASSQTGPPYEQYF
V gene: TRBV28; CDR3 protein: CASTTSGREYEQYF
V gene: TRBV27; CDR3 protein: CASSPLGGLNNSPLHF
V gene: TRBV19; CDR3 protein: CASRGVWYGYTF
V gene: TRBV7-2; CDR3 protein: CASSPPSGKAYNEQFF
V gene: TRBV6-1; CDR3 protein: CASSGRQGRAYNSPLHF
V gene: TRBV5-1; CDR3 protein: CASSTAGQSSGNTIYF
V gene: TRBV28; CDR3 protein: CASTLGAGFGANVLTF
V gene: TRBV15; CDR3 protein: CATSRVLAGATYNEQFF
V gene: TRBV6-6; CDR3 protein: CASSYPTGGGTDTQYF
V gene: TRBV29-1; CDR3 protein: CSLGPGADGYTF
V gene: TRBV4-3; CDR3 protein: CASSPSGRLGEQFF
V gene: TRBV18; CDR3 protein: CASSPAGAGEQYF
V gene: TRBV29-1; CDR3 protein: CSVEYTGELFF
V gene: TRBV30; CDR3 protein: CAWSRGSPLHF
V gene: TRBV24-1; CDR3 protein: CATSDRTSGPTDTQYF
V gene: TRBV28; CDR3 protein: CASKDSGNQPQHF
V gene: TRBV5-8; CDR3 protein: CASSLVYGENEQFF
V gene: TRBV10-2; CDR3 protein: CASRPQGRGTEAFF
V gene: TRBV7-6; CDR3 protein: CASSLPSAGYPKSYEQYF
V gene: TRBV2; CDR3 protein: CASSGWDEQYF
V gene: TRBV6-2/TRBV6-3; CDR3 protein: CASSYTGRSGNTIYF
V gene: TRBV28; CDR3 protein: CASSCCVRLISSGNTIYF
V gene: TRBV6-5; CDR3 protein: CASSYSTGGTEAFF
V gene: TRBV28; CDR3 protein: CASRGTLSWFF
V gene: TRBV5-6; CDR3 protein: CASGAGVYEQYF
V gene: TRBV4-2; CDR3 protein: CASSVLAGTSYEQYF
V gene: TRBV19; CDR3 protein: CASRGLAGGNEQFF
V gene: TRBV9; CDR3 protein: CASSVTSTDTQYF
V gene: TRBV5-1; CDR3 protein: CASSLADSTDTQYF
V gene: TRBV30; CDR3 protein: CAWSVRTTRNEKLFF
V gene: TRBV2; CDR3 protein: CASRLLAGVQETQYF
V gene: TRBV3-1/TRBV3-2; CDR3 protein: CASSHRSAETQYF
V gene: TRBV6-4; CDR3 protein: CASSDSADSHNSPLHF
V gene: TRBV30; CDR3 protein: CAWMREIGGYTF
V gene: TRBV18; CDR3 protein: CASSPATGTQVHGYTF
V gene: TRBV5-4; CDR3 protein: CASSETRKKDTDTQYF
V gene: TRBV6-5; CDR3 protein: CASSYSRNGEQFF
V gene: TRBV6-1; CDR3 protein: CASSEAGGGANVLTF
V gene: TRBV11-2; CDR3 protein: CASSSGGNNQPQHF
V gene: TRBV11-2; CDR3 protein: CASSLGPLAGNTGELFF
V gene: TRBV11-3; CDR3 protein: CASSFLGFSGNTIYF
V gene: TRBV12-2; CDR3 protein: CASRLGRARSQSPEQYF
V gene: TRBV5-1; CDR3 protein: CASSLSDEQFF